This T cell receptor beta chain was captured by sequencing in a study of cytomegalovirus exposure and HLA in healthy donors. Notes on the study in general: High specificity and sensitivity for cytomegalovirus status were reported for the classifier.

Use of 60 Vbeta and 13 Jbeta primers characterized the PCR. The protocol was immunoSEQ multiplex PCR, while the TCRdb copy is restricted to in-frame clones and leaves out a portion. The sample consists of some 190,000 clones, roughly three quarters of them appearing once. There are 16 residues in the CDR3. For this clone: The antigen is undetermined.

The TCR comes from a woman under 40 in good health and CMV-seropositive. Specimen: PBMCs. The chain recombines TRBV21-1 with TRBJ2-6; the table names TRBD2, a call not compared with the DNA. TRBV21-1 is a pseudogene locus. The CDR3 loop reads CASGLDLPLGANVLTF. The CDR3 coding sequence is TGTGCCAGCGGACTCGACCTACCCCTCGGGGCCAACGTCCTGACTTTC.